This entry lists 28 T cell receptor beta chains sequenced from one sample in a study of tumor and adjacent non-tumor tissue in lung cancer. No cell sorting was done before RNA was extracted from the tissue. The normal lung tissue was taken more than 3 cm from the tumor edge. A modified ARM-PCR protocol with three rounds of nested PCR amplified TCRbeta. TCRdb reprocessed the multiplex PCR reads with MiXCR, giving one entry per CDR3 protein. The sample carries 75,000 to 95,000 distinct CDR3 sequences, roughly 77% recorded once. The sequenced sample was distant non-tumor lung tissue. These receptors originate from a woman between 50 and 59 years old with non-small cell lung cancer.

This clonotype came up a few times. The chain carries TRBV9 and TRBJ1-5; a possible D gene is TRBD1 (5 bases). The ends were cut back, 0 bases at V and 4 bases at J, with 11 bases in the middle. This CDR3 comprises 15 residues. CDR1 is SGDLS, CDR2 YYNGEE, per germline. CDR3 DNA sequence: TGTGCCAGCAGCGTAGGTGGGGACCCAAATCAGCCCCAGCATTTT. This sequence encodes CASSVGGDPNQPQHF.

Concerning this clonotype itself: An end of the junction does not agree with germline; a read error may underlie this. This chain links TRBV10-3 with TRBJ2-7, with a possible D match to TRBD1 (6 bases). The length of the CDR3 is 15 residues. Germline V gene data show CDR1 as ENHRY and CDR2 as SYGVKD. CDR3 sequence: CATNTGTLESYEQYF. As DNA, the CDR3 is TGTGCCACGAATACCGGGACACTCGAATCCTACGAGCAATACTTC.

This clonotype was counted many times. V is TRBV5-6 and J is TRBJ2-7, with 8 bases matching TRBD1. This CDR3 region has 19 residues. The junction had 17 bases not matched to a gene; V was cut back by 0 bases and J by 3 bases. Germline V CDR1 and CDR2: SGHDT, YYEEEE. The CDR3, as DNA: TGTGCCAGCAGCTTGGTTTCGGGTCAGGGGGCGACCCCTTTCTACGAGCAGTACTTC. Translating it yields CASSLVSGQGATPFYEQYF. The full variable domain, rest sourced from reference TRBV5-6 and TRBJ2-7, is DAGVTQSPTHLIKTRGQQVTLRCSPKSGHDTVSWYQQALGQGPQFIFQYYEEEERQRGNFPDRFSGHQFPNYSSELNVNALLLGDSALYLCASSLVSGQGATPFYEQYFGPGTRLTVT.

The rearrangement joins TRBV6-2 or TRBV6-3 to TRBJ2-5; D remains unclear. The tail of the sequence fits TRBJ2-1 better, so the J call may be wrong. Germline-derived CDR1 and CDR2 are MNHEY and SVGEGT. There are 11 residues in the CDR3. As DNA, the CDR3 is TGTGCCAGCAGTTACCAAGAAACCCAGTTCTTC. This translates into CASSYQETQFF.

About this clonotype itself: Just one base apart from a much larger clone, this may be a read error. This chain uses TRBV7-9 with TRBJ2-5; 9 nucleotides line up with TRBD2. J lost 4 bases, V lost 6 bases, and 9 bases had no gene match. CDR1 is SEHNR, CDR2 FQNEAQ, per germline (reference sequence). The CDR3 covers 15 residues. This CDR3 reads CASSPLAGVPETQYF. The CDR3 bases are TGTGCCAGCAGTCCTTTAGCGGGAGTGCCAGAGACCCAGTACTTC. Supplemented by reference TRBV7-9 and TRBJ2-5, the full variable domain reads DTGVSQNPRHKITKRGQNVTFRCDPISEHNRLYWYRQTLGQGPEFLTYFQNEAQLEKSRLLSDRFSAERPKGSFSTLEIQRTEQGDSAMYLCASSPLAGVPETQYFGPGTRLLVL.

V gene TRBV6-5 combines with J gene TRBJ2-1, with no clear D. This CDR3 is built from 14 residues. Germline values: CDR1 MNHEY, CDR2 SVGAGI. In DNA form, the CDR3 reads TGTGTCAGTAGTGGTCGGTGCTCCTACAATGAGCAGTTCTTC. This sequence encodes CVSSGRCSYNEQFF.

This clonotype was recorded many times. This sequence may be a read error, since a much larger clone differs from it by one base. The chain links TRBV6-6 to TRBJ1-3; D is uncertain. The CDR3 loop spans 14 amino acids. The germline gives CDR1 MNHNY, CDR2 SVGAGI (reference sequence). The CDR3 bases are TGTTCCAGCAGTTACAGTCCGGCTGGAAACACCATATATTTT. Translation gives CSSSYSPAGNTIYF.

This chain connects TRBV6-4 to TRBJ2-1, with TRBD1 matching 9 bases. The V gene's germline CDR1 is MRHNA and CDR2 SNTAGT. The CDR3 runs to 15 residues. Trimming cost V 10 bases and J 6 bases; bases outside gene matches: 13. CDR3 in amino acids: CANSDSRQGVNEQFF. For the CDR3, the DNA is TGTGCCAATAGTGACTCAAGACAGGGGGTCAATGAGCAGTTCTTC.

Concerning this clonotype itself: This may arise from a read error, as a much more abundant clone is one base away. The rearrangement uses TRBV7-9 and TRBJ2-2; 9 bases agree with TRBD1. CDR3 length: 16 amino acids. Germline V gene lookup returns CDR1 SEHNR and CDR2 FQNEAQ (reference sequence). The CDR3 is CTSSSPGQGTSGELFF. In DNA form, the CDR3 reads TGTACCAGCAGCTCCCCGGGACAGGGTACTTCCGGGGAGCTGTTTTTT.

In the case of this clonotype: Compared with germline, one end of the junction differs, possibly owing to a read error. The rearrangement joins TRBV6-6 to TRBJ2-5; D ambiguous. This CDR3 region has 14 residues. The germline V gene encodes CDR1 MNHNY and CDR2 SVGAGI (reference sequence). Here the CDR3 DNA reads TGTGCCTGCAGTTACGGGTCGAAGGAAGAGACCCAGTACTTC. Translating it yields CACSYGSKEETQYF.

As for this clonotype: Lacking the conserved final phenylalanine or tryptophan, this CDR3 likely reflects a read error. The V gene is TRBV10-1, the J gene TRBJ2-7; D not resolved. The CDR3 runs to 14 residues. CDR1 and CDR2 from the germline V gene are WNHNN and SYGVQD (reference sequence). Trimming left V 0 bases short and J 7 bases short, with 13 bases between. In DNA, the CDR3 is TGCGCCAGCAGTGAGTCTTTCCGTGCCTGGGAGCAGTACCTC. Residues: CASSESFRAWEQYL.

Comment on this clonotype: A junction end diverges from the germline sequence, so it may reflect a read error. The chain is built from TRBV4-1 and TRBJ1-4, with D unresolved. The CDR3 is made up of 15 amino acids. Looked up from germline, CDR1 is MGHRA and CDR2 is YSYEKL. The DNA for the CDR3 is TGCGCCAGTACGGGGAGCTACCCAACTATTGAAAAACTGTTTTTT. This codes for CASTGSYPTIEKLFF.

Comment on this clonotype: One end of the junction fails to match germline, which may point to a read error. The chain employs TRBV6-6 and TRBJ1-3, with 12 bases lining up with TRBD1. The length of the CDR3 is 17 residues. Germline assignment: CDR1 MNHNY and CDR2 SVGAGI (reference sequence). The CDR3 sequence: CASSFIGTGGSVNTIYF. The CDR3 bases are TGTGCCAGCAGTTTTATCGGGACAGGGGGCTCTGTAAACACCATATATTTT.

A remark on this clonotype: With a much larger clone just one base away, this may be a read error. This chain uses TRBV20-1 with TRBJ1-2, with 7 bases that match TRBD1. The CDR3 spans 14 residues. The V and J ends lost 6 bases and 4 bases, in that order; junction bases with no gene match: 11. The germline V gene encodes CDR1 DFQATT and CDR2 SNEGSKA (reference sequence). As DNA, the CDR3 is TGCAGTGCACTGACAGGGATGGTCTTCTATGGCTACACCTTC. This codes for CSALTGMVFYGYTF.

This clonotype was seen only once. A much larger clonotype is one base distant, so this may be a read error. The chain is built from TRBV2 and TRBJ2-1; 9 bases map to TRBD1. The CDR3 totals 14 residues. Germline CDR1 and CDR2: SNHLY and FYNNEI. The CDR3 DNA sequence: TGTACCAGCATCCGACAGGGGGCCTACAATGAGCAGTTCTTC. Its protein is CTSIRQGAYNEQFF. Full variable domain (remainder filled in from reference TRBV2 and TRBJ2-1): EPEVTQTPSHQVTQMGQEVILRCVPISNHLYFYWYRQILGQKVEFLVSFYNNEISEKSEIFDDQFSVERPDGSNFTLKIRSTKLEDSAMYFCTSIRQGAYNEQFFGPGTRLTVL.

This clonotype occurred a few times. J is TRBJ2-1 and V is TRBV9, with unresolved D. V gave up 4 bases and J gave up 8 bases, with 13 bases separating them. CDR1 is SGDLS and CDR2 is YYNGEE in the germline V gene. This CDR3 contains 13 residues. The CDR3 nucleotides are TGTGCCAGCAGCCCCCTCCATGGCGATGAGCAGTTCTTC. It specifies CASSPLHGDEQFF.

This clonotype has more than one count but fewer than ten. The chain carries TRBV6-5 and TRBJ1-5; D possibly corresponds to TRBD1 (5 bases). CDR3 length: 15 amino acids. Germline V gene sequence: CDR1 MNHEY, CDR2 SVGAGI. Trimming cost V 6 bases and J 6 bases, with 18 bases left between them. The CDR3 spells CASRRGTEGFQPQHF. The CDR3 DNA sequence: TGTGCCAGCAGACGAGGGACGGAGGGCTTTCAGCCCCAGCATTTT.

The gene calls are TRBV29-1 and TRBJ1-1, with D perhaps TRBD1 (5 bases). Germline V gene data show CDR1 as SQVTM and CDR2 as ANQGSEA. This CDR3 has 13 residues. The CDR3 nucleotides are TGCAGTGCCCACATCGCTACAGGAGCCGAAGCTTTCTTT. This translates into CSAHIATGAEAFF.

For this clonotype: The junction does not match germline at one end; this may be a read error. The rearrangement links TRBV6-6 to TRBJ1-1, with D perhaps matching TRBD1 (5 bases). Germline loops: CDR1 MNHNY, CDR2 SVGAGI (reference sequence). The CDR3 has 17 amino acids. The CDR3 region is CDSSYGPWSRGDTEAFF. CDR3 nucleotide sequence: TGTGACAGCAGTTACGGGCCTTGGTCAAGGGGAGACACTGAAGCTTTCTTT.

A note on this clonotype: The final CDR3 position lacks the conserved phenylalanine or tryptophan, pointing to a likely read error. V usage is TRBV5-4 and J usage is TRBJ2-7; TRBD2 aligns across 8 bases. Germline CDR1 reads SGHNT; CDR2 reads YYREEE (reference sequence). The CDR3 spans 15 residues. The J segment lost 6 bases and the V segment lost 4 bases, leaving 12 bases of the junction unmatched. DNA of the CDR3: TGTGCCAGCAGCCCCGGACTAGCCGGAGGTGGCGAGCAGTACCTC. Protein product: CASSPGLAGGGEQYL.

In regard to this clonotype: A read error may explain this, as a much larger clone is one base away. CDR3 DNA: TGTGCCAGCAGCCGGCCCCCTCCACGGCGGGAGACCGCAGATACGCAGTATTTT. Its translation is CASSRPPPRRETADTQYF. V is TRBV28 and J is TRBJ2-3; 7 bases are a match to TRBD2. Germline CDR1 and CDR2: MDHEN and SYDVKM. The CDR3 runs 18 residues. J gave up 4 bases and V 6 bases, and 19 bases lay outside the gene matches. Variable domain in full (rest from reference TRBV28 and TRBJ2-3): DVKVTQSSRYLVKRTGEKVFLECVQDMDHENMFWYRQDPGLGLRLIYFSYDVKMKEKGDIPEGYSVSREKKERFSLILESASTNQTSMYLCASSRPPPRRETADTQYFGPGTRLTVL.

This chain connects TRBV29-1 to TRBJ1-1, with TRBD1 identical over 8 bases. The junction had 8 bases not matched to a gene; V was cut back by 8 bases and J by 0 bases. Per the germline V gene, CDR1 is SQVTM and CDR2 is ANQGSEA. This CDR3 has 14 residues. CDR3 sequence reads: CSWQGARVNTEAFF. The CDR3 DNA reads TGCAGCTGGCAGGGGGCTCGTGTGAACACTGAAGCTTTCTTT.

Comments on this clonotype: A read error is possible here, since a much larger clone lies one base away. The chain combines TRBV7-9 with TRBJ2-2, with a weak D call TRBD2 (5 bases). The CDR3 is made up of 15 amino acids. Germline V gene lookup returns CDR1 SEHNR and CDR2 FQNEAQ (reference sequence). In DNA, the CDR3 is TGTGCCAGCAGCCCCAGCCTACCCCGGACCGGGGAGCTGCTTTTT. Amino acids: CASSPSLPRTGELLF.

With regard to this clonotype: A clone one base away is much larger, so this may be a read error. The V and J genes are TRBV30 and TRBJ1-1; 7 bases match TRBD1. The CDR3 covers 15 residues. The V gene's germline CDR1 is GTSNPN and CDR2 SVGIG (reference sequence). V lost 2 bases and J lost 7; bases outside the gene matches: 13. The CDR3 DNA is TGTGCCTGGAGTCCGCGCGGCAGGGGGGCCAGTGAAGCTTTCTTT. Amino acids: CAWSPRGRGASEAFF.

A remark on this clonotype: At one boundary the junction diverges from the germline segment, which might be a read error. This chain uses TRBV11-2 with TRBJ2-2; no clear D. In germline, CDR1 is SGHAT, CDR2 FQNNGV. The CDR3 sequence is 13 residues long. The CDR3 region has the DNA TGTGCCAGCAGCTACGAGAACACCGGAGAGCCGTTTTTT. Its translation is CASSYENTGEPFF.

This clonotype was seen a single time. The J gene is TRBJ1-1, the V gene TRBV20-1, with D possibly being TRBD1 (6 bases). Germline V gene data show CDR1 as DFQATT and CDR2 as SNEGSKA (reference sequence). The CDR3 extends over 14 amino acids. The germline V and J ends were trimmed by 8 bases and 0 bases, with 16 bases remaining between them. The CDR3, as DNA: TGCAGTCCAACCGGGACAAAGATGAACACTGAAGCTTTCTTT. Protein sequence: CSPTGTKMNTEAFF.

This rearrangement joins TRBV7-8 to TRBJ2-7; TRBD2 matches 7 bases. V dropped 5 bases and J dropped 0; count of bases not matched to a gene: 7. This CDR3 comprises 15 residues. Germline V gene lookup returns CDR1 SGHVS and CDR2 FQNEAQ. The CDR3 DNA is TGTGCCAGCAGCGACACTAGCGCCATCTCCTACGAGCAGTACTTC. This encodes CASSDTSAISYEQYF.

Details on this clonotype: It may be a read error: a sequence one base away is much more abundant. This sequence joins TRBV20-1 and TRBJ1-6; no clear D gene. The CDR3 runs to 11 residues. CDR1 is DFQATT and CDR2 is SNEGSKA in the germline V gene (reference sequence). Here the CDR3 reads CSARSGDSLLF. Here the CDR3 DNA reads TGCAGTGCTAGGAGTGGAGACTCCCTCCTCTTT.